These 21 T cell receptor beta chains originate from one sample sequenced in a study of identical twins. TCRdb independently ran MiXCR on the 5' RACE reads; one entry per CDR3 protein. The sample has 1.5 million to 2 million distinct CDR3 sequences, about 32% seen once. Sequenced material: cord blood. The receptors were sampled from a newborn girl in good health.

This clonotype has a handful of counts. V usage is TRBV20-1 and J usage is TRBJ2-7; D perhaps matches TRBD2 (5 bases). CDR3 length: 13 amino acids. Germline lookup yields CDR1 DFQATT and CDR2 SNEGSKA (reference sequence). Trimming pared 5 bases from V and 2 bases from J, leaving 13 bases between. CDR3 sequence: CSAGRGYAYEQYF. Here the CDR3 DNA reads TGCAGTGCTGGCCGGGGTTATGCCTACGAGCAGTACTTC.

This clonotype was detected only a few times. The chain couples TRBV6-2 or TRBV6-3 to TRBJ2-1, with TRBD1 matching 10 bases. The CDR3 has 14 amino acids. J was trimmed by 3 bases and V by 8 bases; bases with no gene match: 4. Germline values: CDR1 MNHEY, CDR2 SVGEGT. The CDR3 bases are TGTGCCAGCGACAGGGGGCGTATCTACAATGAGCAGTTCTTC. This encodes CASDRGRIYNEQFF.

This chain connects TRBV5-1 to TRBJ2-1; D gene ambiguous. The V gene lost 6 bases and the J gene lost 2 bases, with 33 bases spanning the gap. Germline V lookup: CDR1 SGHRS, CDR2 YFSETQ. The CDR3 is made up of 21 amino acids. CDR3 residues: CASMASGRQYRQLLPYNEQFF. For the CDR3, the DNA is TGCGCCAGCATGGCTTCGGGTCGTCAGTACCGCCAGTTGCTCCCCTACAATGAGCAGTTCTTC.

A word on this clonotype: A read error may be the cause here, since a much bigger clone is one base away. V usage is TRBV7-2 and J usage is TRBJ2-4; no reliable D call. The better agreement between TRBJ2-7 and the DNA end casts doubt on the J call. Germline values: CDR1 SGHTA, CDR2 FQGNSA. The CDR3 spans 17 residues. The CDR3 loop reads CASSLARFGAAPYEQYF. CDR3 nucleotides: TGTGCCAGCAGCTTAGCTCGTTTTGGTGCTGCTCCCTACGAGCAGTACTTC.

This clonotype was seen a few times. The V call is TRBV20-1, the J call TRBJ2-3, with TRBD2 identical over 8 bases. Germline assignment: CDR1 DFQATT and CDR2 SNEGSKA (reference sequence). V trimming: 5 bases; J trimming: 2 bases; junction bases outside the gene matches: 6. This CDR3 comprises 14 residues. The CDR3 is CSAGSGGTTDTQYF. The CDR3 nucleotides read TGCAGTGCTGGAAGCGGGGGCACCACAGATACGCAGTATTTT.

The chain is built from TRBV5-1 and TRBJ1-4, with TRBD1 matching 7 bases. This CDR3 has 14 residues. V was clipped by 3 bases and J by 3 bases; unmatched bases: 2. Germline V gives CDR1 SGHRS, CDR2 YFSETQ. As DNA, the CDR3 is TGCGCCAGCAGCTCGGGACAGTCTAATGAAAAACTGTTTTTT. Protein product: CASSSGQSNEKLFF.

A note on this clonotype: Possible read error: a much larger clone is one base away. V is TRBV28 and J is TRBJ2-7; 8 nucleotides match TRBD1. Germline CDR1 reads MDHEN; CDR2 reads SYDVKM. With V trimmed by 6 bases and J by 0 bases, 7 bases remained unmatched. This CDR3 is built from 15 residues. The CDR3 loop reads CASRRQGFGSYEQYF. CDR3 nucleotides: TGTGCCAGCAGACGACAGGGGTTCGGCTCCTACGAGCAGTACTTC.

J is TRBJ1-1 and V is TRBV11-2; D possibly corresponds to TRBD1 (6 bases). This CDR3 spans 13 amino acids. The V end lost 7 bases, the J end lost 5 bases, and 14 bases lay between the germline ends. From germline, CDR1 is SGHAT and CDR2 FQNNGV. DNA of the CDR3: TGTGCCAGCAACTTGGGGGCGAGGACTGAAGCTTTCTTT. It yields the protein CASNLGARTEAFF. Full variable domain (remainder filled in from reference TRBV11-2 and TRBJ1-1): EAGVAQSPRYKIIEKRQSVAFWCNPISGHATLYWYQQILGQGPKLLIQFQNNGVVDDSQLPKDRFSAERLKGVDSTLKIQPAKLEDSAVYLCASNLGARTEAFFGQGTRLTVV.

V usage is TRBV7-9 and J usage is TRBJ2-7; D is possibly TRBD2 (5 bases). Per the germline V gene, CDR1 is SEHNR and CDR2 is FQNEAQ (reference sequence). The CDR3 runs to 17 residues. Trimming left V 1 base short and J 5 bases short, with 21 bases between. CDR3 residues: CASSLGSARRNFHEQYF. The DNA of the CDR3 is TGTGCCAGCAGCTTAGGTAGCGCACGCCGGAATTTTCACGAGCAGTACTTC.

The rearrangement uses TRBV28 and TRBJ2-1; 7 bases align to TRBD2. The CDR3 spans 15 residues. CDR1 MDHEN and CDR2 SYDVKM come from the germline V gene. The V and J ends lost 3 bases and 4 bases, in that order; junction bases with no gene match: 6. CDR3 amino acids: CASSFTGGGYNEQFF. The CDR3, as DNA: TGTGCCAGCAGTTTTACGGGAGGCGGGTACAATGAGCAGTTCTTC.

This clonotype has more than one count but fewer than ten. The chain couples TRBV5-1 to TRBJ2-1; D possibly corresponds to TRBD2 (6 bases). Trimming removed 3 bases at V and 4 bases at J, with 17 bases between. This CDR3 contains 16 residues. Germline lookup yields CDR1 SGHRS and CDR2 YFSETQ. The CDR3 region has the DNA TGCGCCAGCAGCTCCCGTGGGACTCCCGGATACAATGAGCAGTTCTTC. This codes for CASSSRGTPGYNEQFF.

The chain combines TRBV30 with TRBJ1-5, with TRBD1 as a possible D gene (5 bases). The germline V and J ends were trimmed by 3 bases and 3 bases, with 12 bases remaining between them. In germline, CDR1 is GTSNPN, CDR2 SVGIG (reference sequence). This CDR3 is 14 amino acids long. The CDR3 region is CAWSEAGYNQPQHF. CDR3 DNA: TGTGCCTGGAGCGAGGCAGGGTACAATCAGCCCCAGCATTTT.

The J gene is TRBJ2-7, the V gene TRBV27, with D possibly TRBD1 on 5 matching bases. The CDR3 has 14 residues. Trimming removed 7 bases from V and 7 bases from J, with 20 bases in between. In germline, CDR1 is MNHEY, CDR2 SMNVEV (reference sequence). The CDR3 region has the DNA TGTGCCAGCACCAAAATGGGGCTAGGCTCAGAGCAGTACTTC. Its protein product is CASTKMGLGSEQYF.

This clonotype was detected ten times or more. The rearrangement joins TRBV3-1 to TRBJ2-1; TRBD2 aligns across 13 bases. Germline V CDR1 and CDR2: LGHDT, YNNKEL (reference sequence). J lost 2 bases, V lost 4 bases, and 2 bases had no gene match. The CDR3 has 16 residues. The CDR3 sequence is CASSPGLAGPYNEQFF. For the CDR3, the DNA is TGTGCCAGCAGCCCGGGACTAGCGGGACCCTACAATGAGCAGTTCTTC.

The V and J genes are TRBV21-1 and TRBJ2-3; TRBD2 is taken as the D call from the table, unchecked against the DNA. TRBV21-1 is assigned pseudogene status. The CDR3 runs to 14 residues. CDR3 region: CASTSRQDTDTQYF. The CDR3, as DNA: TGTGCCAGCACCTCCCGGCAGGACACAGATACGCAGTATTTT.

The CDR3 here is CAISSASVNEQFF. For the CDR3, the DNA is TGTGCCATCAGTTCCGCTAGCGTAAATGAGCAGTTCTTC. The gene calls are TRBV10-3 and TRBJ2-1; possible D gene TRBD2, 6 bases. V gave up 5 bases and J gave up 7 bases, with 12 bases separating them. CDR3 size: 13 residues. Per germline, CDR1 ENHRY and CDR2 SYGVKD.

This chain links TRBV11-1 with TRBJ1-1; 9 positions match TRBD1. CDR3 length: 16 residues. The germline gives CDR1 SGHAT, CDR2 FQDESV (reference sequence). V was clipped by 0 bases and J by 3 bases; unmatched bases: 5. CDR3 DNA sequence: TGTGCCAGCAGCTTAGCGGGACAGGGAGGGCACACTGAAGCTTTCTTT. The encoded protein is CASSLAGQGGHTEAFF.

The J gene is TRBJ1-2, the V gene TRBV6-1; weak D call: TRBD1 (6 bases). Germline assignment: CDR1 MNHNS and CDR2 SASEGT. The CDR3 spans 13 residues. V lost 3 bases, J lost 6 bases, and 11 bases lay in between. CDR3 coding DNA: TGTGCCAGCAGTGATAATCAGGGGAATGGCTACACCTTC. The encoded protein is CASSDNQGNGYTF.

As for this clonotype: At one boundary the junction diverges from the germline segment, which might be a read error. This chain links TRBV9 with TRBJ2-6, with unresolved D. CDR1 SGDLS and CDR2 YYNGEE come from the germline V gene. There are 16 residues in the CDR3. CDR3: CASSDMGYSAANVLTF. Written as DNA, the CDR3 is TGTGCCAGCAGCGATATGGGGTACTCTGCGGCCAACGTCCTGACTTTC.

The table lists this clonotype with a few counts. The J gene is TRBJ2-3, the V gene TRBV10-3; 7 nucleotides line up with TRBD1. The CDR3 has 17 amino acids. Germline-derived CDR1 and CDR2 are ENHRY and SYGVKD. Trimming removed 6 bases from V and 2 bases from J; junction bases left unmatched: 14. The CDR3 sequence is CAIRPGQNAPLTDTQYF. DNA of the CDR3: TGTGCCATCAGACCGGGACAGAACGCACCTCTCACAGATACGCAGTATTTT.

V usage is TRBV30 and J usage is TRBJ1-3; D unclear. The V and J ends lost 0 bases and 2 bases respectively, with 5 bases between them. CDR3 length: 13 residues. The germline V gene encodes CDR1 GTSNPN and CDR2 SVGIG (reference sequence). The CDR3 spells CAWSVATGNTIYF. The CDR3 DNA reads TGTGCCTGGAGTGTCGCCACTGGAAACACCATATATTTT.